This TCR beta chain emerged from a study of pediatric ulcerative colitis. The junction had 11 bases not matched to a gene; V was cut back by 4 bases and J by 3 bases. The germline V gene has CDR1 MGHRA and CDR2 YSYEKL. The CDR3 runs 16 residues. Generated by immunoSEQ multiplex PCR, the TCRdb table keeps only in-frame clones and is missing some. The profile covers tens of thousands of clones, with 86% appearing a single time and around 3% taken by the ten largest. Overall study results and limits: Substantially fewer templates came from a couple of patients' blood samples. Ulcerative colitis patients shared more blood-rectal clones than controls.

In regard to this clone: Its target is not known.

This receptor was identified in a boy aged 5-17 years with severe ulcerative colitis. Sequenced: blood. V and J are TRBV4-1 and TRBJ1-1, with 7 bases aligning to TRBD1. The CDR3 protein is CASSPRSRTGDTEAFF. DNA of the CDR3: TGCGCCAGCAGCCCCCGGAGTCGAACAGGGGACACTGAAGCTTTCTTT.